Presented here are 7 T cell receptor beta chains from one specimen sequenced in a study of Ad26.COV2.S vaccination and SARS-CoV-2 variants. Specified treatment: 19 received Ad26.COV2.S at low or high dose, single or two shots; roughly five received placebo; per-sample allocation not given. Sampling occurred on day 63 after the first vaccine or placebo injection. The table came from immunoSEQ multiplex PCR; TCRdb's copy has only in-frame clones and leaves some out. Among around 450,000 clones listed, 90% were seen once. The material was peripheral blood, obtained in a trial of Ad26.COV2.S vaccine versus placebo. Receptors were obtained from a person between 18 and 59 years old who received the Ad26.COV2.S COVID-19 vaccine or a placebo.

The chain joins TRBV27 to TRBJ1-2; the match to TRBD1 covers 8 bases. J lost 3 bases, V lost 11 bases, and 8 bases had no gene match. This CDR3 contains 13 residues. The germline V gene has CDR1 MNHEY and CDR2 SMNVEV (reference sequence). CDR3 residues: CAVRTGPDYGYTF. CDR3 coding DNA: TGTGCCGTTAGGACAGGGCCAGACTATGGCTACACCTTC.

The chain links TRBV10-2 to TRBJ1-2, with 8 nucleotides matching TRBD1. The CDR3 extends over 15 amino acids. Per germline, CDR1 WSHSY and CDR2 SAAADI. After removal of 2 bases from V and 8 bases from J, the junction contained 10 bases not matched to a gene. CDR3 in amino acids: CASSENDQGAPGYTF. CDR3 bases: TGCGCCAGCAGTGAGAACGATCAGGGGGCCCCGGGCTACACCTTC.

This clone was seen just once. The chain links TRBV4-1 to TRBJ2-1, with a tentative D call TRBD2 (5 bases). CDR3 length: 15 residues. Germline V CDR1 and CDR2: MGHRA, YSYEKL. Trimming cost V 5 bases and J 3 bases, with 14 bases left between them. The CDR3 reads CASSLLSGNYNEQFF. CDR3 nucleotides: TGCGCCAGCAGCTTGCTGAGCGGAAACTACAATGAGCAGTTCTTC.

The chain uses TRBV7-3 and TRBJ2-3; 9 bases line up with TRBD2. CDR1 is SGHTA and CDR2 is FQGTGA in the germline V gene. Trimming took 5 bases from V and 1 from J; bases not matched to a gene: 7. The CDR3 spans 16 residues. The CDR3 loop reads CASSAIAGAGTDTQYF. DNA for the CDR3: TGTGCCAGCAGCGCCATAGCGGGAGCGGGCACAGATACGCAGTATTTT.

The chain couples TRBV15 to TRBJ2-7, with TRBD2 matching 8 bases. Germline CDR1 reads LNHNV; CDR2 reads YYDKDF (reference sequence). V lost 4 bases and J lost 3; bases outside the gene matches: 8. This CDR3 spans 15 amino acids. The CDR3 here is CATSTSGSGNYEQYF. CDR3 DNA sequence: TGTGCCACCAGCACCTCGGGTAGCGGGAACTACGAGCAGTACTTC.

The chain has TRBV29-1 and TRBJ1-1; D is unclear. The CDR3 is made up of 12 amino acids. V was pared by 4 bases and J by 4 bases, with 10 bases between. The V gene's germline CDR1 is SQVTM and CDR2 ANQGSEA. As DNA, the CDR3 is TGCAGCGTTGGGGCAGAACCCACTGAAGCTTTCTTT. Its translation: CSVGAEPTEAFF.

The chain combines TRBV6-4 with TRBJ2-3; 12 bases are a match to TRBD2. This CDR3 spans 16 amino acids. Germline V lookup: CDR1 MRHNA, CDR2 SNTAGT. V was pared by 6 bases and J by 2 bases, with 6 bases of the junction left unmatched. For the CDR3, the DNA is TGTGCCAGCAGCCCGACTAGCGGGAGATCCACAGATACGCAGTATTTT. Residues: CASSPTSGRSTDTQYF.